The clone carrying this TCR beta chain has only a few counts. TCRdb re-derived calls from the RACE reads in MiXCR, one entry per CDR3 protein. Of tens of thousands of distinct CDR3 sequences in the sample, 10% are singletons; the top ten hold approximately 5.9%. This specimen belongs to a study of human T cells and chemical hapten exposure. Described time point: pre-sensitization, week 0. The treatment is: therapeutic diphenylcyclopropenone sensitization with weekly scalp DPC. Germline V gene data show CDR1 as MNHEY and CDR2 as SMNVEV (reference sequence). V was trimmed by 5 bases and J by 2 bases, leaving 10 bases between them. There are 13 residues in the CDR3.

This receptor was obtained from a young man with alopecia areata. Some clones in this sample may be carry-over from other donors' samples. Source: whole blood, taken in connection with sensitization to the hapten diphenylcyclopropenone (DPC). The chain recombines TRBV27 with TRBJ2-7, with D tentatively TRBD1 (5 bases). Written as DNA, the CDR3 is TGTGCCAGCAGTCCAGCAGGGCCCTACGAGCAGTACGTC. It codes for CASSPAGPYEQYV.